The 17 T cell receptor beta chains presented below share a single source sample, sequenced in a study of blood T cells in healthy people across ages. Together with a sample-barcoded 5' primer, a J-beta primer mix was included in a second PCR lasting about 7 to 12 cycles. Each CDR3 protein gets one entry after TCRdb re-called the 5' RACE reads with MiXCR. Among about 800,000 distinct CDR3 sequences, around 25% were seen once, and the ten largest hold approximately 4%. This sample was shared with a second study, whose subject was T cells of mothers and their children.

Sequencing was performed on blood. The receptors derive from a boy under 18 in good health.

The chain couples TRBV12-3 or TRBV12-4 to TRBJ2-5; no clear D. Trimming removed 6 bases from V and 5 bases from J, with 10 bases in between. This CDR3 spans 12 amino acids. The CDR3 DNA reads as TGTGCCAGCAGCATAAGCAGGGAGACCCAGTACTTC. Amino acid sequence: CASSISRETQYF.

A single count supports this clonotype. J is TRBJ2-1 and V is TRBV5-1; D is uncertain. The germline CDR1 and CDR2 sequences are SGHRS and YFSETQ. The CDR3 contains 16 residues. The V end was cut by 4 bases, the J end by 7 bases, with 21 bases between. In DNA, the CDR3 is TGCGCCAGCAGCGCCGACGACCCGCGTAGGCTGAATGAGCAGTTCTTC. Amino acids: CASSADDPRRLNEQFF.

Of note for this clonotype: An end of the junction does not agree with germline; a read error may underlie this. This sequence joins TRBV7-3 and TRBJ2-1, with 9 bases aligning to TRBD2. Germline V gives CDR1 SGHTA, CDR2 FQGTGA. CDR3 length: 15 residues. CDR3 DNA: TGTGCCAGTAGCTTTTATGGCGGGGGGGACAATGAGCAGTTCTTC. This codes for CASSFYGGGDNEQFF.

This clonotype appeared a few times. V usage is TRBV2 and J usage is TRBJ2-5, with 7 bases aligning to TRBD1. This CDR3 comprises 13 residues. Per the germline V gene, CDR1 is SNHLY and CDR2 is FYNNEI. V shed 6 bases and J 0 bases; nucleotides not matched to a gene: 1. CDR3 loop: CASRGQNQETQYF. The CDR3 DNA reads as TGTGCCAGCAGGGGACAGAACCAAGAGACCCAGTACTTC. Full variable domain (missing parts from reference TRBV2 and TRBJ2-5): EPEVTQTPSHQVTQMGQEVILRCVPISNHLYFYWYRQILGQKVEFLVSFYNNEISEKSEIFDDQFSVERPDGSNFTLKIRSTKLEDSAMYFCASRGQNQETQYFGPGTRLLVL.

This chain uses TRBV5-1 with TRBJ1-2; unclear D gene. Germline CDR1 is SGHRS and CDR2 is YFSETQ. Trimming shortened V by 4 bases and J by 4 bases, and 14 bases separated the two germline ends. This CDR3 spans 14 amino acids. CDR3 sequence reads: CASSPSGEAYGYTF. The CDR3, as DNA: TGCGCCAGCAGCCCTTCTGGGGAGGCCTATGGCTACACCTTC.

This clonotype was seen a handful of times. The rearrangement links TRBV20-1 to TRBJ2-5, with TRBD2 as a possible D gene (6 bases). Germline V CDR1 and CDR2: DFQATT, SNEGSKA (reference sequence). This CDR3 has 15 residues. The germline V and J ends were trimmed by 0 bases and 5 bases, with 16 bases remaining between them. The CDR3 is CSARDSPSEWETQYF. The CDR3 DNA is TGCAGTGCTAGAGATTCACCTAGCGAGTGGGAGACCCAGTACTTC.

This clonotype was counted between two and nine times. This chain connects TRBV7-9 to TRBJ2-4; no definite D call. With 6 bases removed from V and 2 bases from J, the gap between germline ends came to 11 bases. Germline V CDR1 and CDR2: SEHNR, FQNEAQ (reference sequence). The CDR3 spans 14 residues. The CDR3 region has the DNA TGTGCCAGCAGTTCCCTCGTAACCAAAAACATTCAGTACTTC. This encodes CASSSLVTKNIQYF. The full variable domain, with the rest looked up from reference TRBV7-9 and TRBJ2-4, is DTGVSQNPRHKITKRGQNVTFRCDPISEHNRLYWYRQTLGQGPEFLTYFQNEAQLEKSRLLSDRFSAERPKGSFSTLEIQRTEQGDSAMYLCASSSLVTKNIQYFGAGTRLSVL.

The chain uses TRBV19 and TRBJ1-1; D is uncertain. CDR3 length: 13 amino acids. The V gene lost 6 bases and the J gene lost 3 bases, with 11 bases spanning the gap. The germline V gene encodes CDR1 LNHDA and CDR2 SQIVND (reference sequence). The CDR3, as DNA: TGTGCCAGTAGGGCTGGGTGGTACACTGAAGCTTTCTTT. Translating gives CASRAGWYTEAFF.

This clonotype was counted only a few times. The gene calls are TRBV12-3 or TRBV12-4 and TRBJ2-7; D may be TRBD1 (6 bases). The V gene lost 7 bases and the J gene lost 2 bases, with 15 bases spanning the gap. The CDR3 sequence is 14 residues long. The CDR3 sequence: CASNPGTSPYEQYF. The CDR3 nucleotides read TGTGCCAGCAACCCCGGGACAAGTCCCTACGAGCAGTACTTC.

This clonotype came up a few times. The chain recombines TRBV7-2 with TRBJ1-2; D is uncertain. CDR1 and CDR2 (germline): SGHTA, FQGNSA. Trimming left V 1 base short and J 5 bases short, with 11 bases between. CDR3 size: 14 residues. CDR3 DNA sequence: TGTGCCAGCAGCTTAGATAACGCTGCTTATGGCTACACCTTC. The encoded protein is CASSLDNAAYGYTF.

The DNA for the CDR3 is TGTGCCAGCAGCGTAGAAGCAGACAAAAACATTCAGTACTTC. Encoded protein: CASSVEADKNIQYF. The chain employs TRBV9 and TRBJ2-4; D unresolved. CDR1 and CDR2 (germline): SGDLS, YYNGEE. This CDR3 has 14 residues. V shed 0 bases and J shed 3 bases, with 7 bases lying between them. Full variable domain (remainder filled in from reference TRBV9 and TRBJ2-4): DSGVTQTPKHLITATGQRVTLRCSPRSGDLSVYWYQQSLDQGLQFLIQYYNGEERAKGNILERFSAQQFPDLHSELNLSSLELGDSALYFCASSVEADKNIQYFGAGTRLSVL.

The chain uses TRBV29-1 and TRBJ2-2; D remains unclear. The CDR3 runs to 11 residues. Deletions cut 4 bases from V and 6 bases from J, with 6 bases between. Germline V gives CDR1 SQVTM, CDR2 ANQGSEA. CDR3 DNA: TGCAGCGTTGGATGGGCCGGGGAGCTGTTTTTT. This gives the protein CSVGWAGELFF.

The CDR3 is CASSMLQLQGENYGYTF. CDR3 bases: TGTGCCAGTAGTATGCTCCAGCTCCAAGGGGAAAACTATGGCTACACCTTC. This chain uses TRBV19 with TRBJ1-2; tentative D call: TRBD1 (5 bases). The CDR3 spans 17 residues. The germline V and J ends were trimmed by 3 bases and 2 bases, with 19 bases remaining between them. Looked up from germline, CDR1 is LNHDA and CDR2 is SQIVND (reference sequence).

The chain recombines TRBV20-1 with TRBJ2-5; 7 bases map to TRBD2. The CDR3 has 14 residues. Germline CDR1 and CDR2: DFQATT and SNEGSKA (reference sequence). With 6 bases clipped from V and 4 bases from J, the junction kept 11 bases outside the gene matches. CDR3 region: CSAPWGGGAETQYF. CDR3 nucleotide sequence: TGCAGTGCCCCCTGGGGGGGAGGGGCAGAGACCCAGTACTTC.

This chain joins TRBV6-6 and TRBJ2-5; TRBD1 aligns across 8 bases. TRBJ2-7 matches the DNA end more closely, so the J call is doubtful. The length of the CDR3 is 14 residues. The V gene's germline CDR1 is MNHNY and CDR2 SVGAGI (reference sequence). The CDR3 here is CASRQTGDRYEQYF. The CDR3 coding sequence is TGTGCCAGCAGACAGACAGGGGATAGGTACGAGCAGTACTTC.

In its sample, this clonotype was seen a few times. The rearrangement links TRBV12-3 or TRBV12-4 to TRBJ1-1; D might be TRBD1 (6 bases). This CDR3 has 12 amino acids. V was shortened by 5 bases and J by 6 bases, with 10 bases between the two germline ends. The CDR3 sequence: CASSEYRAEAFF. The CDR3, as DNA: TGTGCCAGCAGTGAGTACAGGGCTGAAGCTTTCTTT.

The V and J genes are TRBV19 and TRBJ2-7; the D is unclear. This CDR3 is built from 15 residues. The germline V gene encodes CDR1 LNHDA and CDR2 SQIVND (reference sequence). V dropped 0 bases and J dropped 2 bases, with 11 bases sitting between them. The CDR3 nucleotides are TGTGCCAGTAGTATAGAACAGAGTCGAGCCTACGAGCAGTACTTC. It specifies CASSIEQSRAYEQYF. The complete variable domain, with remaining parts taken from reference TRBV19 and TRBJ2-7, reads DGGITQSPKYLFRKEGQNVTLSCEQNLNHDAMYWYRQDPGQGLRLIYYSQIVNDFQKGDIAEGYSVSREKKESFPLTVTSAQKNPTAFYLCASSIEQSRAYEQYFGPGTRLTVT.